The 2 T cell receptor beta chains given below trace back to one sample, sequenced in a study of shared clonotypes between healthy human individuals. Libraries were prepared by immunoSEQ multiplex PCR; TCRdb keeps only in-frame clonotypes and omits some of them. In the table there are more than 2,000,000 clones, approximately 92% of which are singletons. Specimen: naive CD4+ T cells sorted from blood. Specified subset: CD45RA+ positively selected. The receptor source for this set is a young man in good health.

This chain joins TRBV9 and TRBJ1-3, with D possibly matching TRBD1 (6 bases). V lost 2 bases, J lost 0 bases, and 12 bases lay in between. This CDR3 is built from 16 residues. CDR1 SGDLS and CDR2 YYNGEE come from the germline V gene. The CDR3 loop is CASSVHQGSSGNTIYF. DNA for the CDR3: TGTGCCAGCAGCGTGCACCAGGGGAGCTCTGGAAACACCATATATTTT.

This chain uses TRBV5-4 with TRBJ2-2, with 7 bases lining up with TRBD2. The trim removed 6 bases at V and 4 bases at J, leaving 15 bases unmatched. CDR1 is SGHNT, CDR2 YYREEE, per germline (reference sequence). The CDR3 extends over 17 amino acids. The CDR3: CASTPGRRRTSTGELFF. The CDR3 DNA follows: TGTGCCAGCACCCCGGGTAGGAGGAGGACTAGCACCGGGGAGCTGTTTTTT.